The rows below give T cell receptor beta chains drawn from one sample of a study of cytomegalovirus exposure and HLA in healthy donors. TCRdb keeps only in-frame clones here, not all; method: immunoSEQ multiplex PCR. The sample shows 130,000 or so clones, and more than 1.5% sits with its ten largest clones. The sequencing sample was made of PBMCs. The origin of the receptors is a woman aged 40 to 49 in good health and CMV-seropositive. CDR3s include the opening cysteine and the closing phenylalanine or tryptophan. D genes are given only for firm matches. Clone sizes are given selectively: once, few, many, or a class where the clone is expanded.

TRBD1 | TRBJ1-2 | TRBV19 | NA | CASSTGQGMSGYTF | TGTGCCAGTAGTACCGGACAGGGGATGAGTGGCTACACCTTC
TRBD1 | TRBJ1-3 | TRBV7-8 | NA | CASSGRQGRSSGNTIYF | TGTGCCAGCAGCGGACGACAGGGGAGATCGTCTGGAAACACCATATATTTT
NA | TRBJ2-3 | TRBV25-1 | NA | CASSEYIVSGGTDTQYF | TGTGCCAGCAGTGAATATATTGTCAGCGGCGGCACAGATACGCAGTATTTT
NA | TRBJ2-5 | TRBV21-1 | NA | CARNSGRAGETQYF | TGTGCCAGAAATAGCGGGAGGGCCGGGGAGACCCAGTACTTC
TRBD1 | TRBJ1-5 | TRBV5-1 | NA | CASSRQPQGADDQPQHF | TGCGCCAGCAGCCGCCAACCTCAGGGGGCGGACGATCAGCCCCAGCATTTT
NA | TRBJ1-4 | TRBV29-1 | NA | CSVDTGNEKLFF | TGCAGCGTTGATACAGGCAATGAAAAACTGTTTTTT
NA | TRBJ2-7 | TRBV18 | NA | CASSPSDSYEQYF | TGTGCCAGCTCACCCTCAGACTCCTACGAGCAGTACTTC
NA | TRBJ1-5 | TRBV19 | NA | CASSRDRGSQPQHF | TGTGCCAGTAGTAGGGATAGGGGCAGTCAGCCCCAGCATTTT
NA | TRBJ2-2 | TRBV15 | NA | CATSRDRWRENTGELFF | TGTGCCACCAGCAGAGATAGATGGCGGGAGAACACCGGGGAGCTGTTTTTT
TRBD2 | TRBJ2-2 | TRBV27 | NA | CASSLYSGRVWTGELFF | TGTGCCAGCAGTTTATATAGCGGGAGGGTTTGGACCGGGGAGCTGTTTTTT
NA | TRBJ2-7 | TRBV13 | NA | CASSLTPVMEQHF | TGTGCCAGCAGTTTAACCCCGGTAATGGAGCAGCACTTC
TRBD2 | TRBJ2-1 | TRBV29-1 | NA | CSVTSGGPNEQFF | TGCAGCGTTACTAGCGGGGGCCCCAATGAGCAGTTCTTC
TRBD1 | TRBJ2-7 | TRBV2 | NA | CASRPGQGWVEQYF | TGTGCCAGCAGACCGGGACAGGGCTGGGTCGAGCAGTACTTC
NA | TRBJ2-1 | TRBV6-4 | medium-sized | CASSETSSKGDEQFF | TGTGCCAGCAGTGAAACTAGCTCAAAAGGGGATGAGCAGTTCTTC
TRBD1 | TRBJ1-4 | TRBV7-2 | NA | CASSSFRTGGSYELFF | TGTGCCAGCAGCTCGTTCCGTACAGGGGGCAGCTACGAGCTGTTTTTT
TRBD2 | TRBJ2-3 | TRBV2 | NA | CASSLLAGGGDTQYF | TGTGCCAGCAGTCTGTTAGCGGGAGGGGGAGATACGCAGTATTTT
NA | TRBJ2-7 | TRBV19 | NA | CASSPRGTTYEQYF | TGTGCCAGTAGTCCCAGGGGCACCACCTACGAGCAGTACTTC
NA | TRBJ1-1 | TRBV30 | NA | CAWSVPEGMNTEAFF | TGTGCCTGGAGTGTACCCGAGGGTATGAACACTGAAGCTTTCTTT